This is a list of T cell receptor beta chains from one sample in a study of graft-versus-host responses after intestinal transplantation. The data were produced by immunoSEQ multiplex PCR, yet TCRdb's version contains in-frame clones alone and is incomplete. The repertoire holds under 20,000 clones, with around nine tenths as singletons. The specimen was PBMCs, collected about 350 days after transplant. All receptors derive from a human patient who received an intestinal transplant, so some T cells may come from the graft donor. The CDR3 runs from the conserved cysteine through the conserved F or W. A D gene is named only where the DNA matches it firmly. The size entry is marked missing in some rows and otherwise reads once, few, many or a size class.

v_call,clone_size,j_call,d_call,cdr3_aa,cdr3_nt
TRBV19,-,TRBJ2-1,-,CASSISSGPPLDEQFF,TGTGCCAGTAGTATATCTTCAGGGCCTCCCTTGGATGAGCAGTTCTTC
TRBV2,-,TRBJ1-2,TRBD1,CASSEGGQGYGYTF,TGTGCCAGCAGTGAGGGGGGACAGGGCTATGGCTACACCTTC
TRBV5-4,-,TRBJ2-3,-,CASSLVGRMGDTQYF,TGTGCCAGCAGCTTGGTTGGAAGAATGGGAGATACGCAGTATTTT
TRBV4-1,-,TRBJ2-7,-,CASSQDLAPYEQYF,TGCGCCAGCAGCCAAGATCTAGCACCCTACGAGCAGTACTTC
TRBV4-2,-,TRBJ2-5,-,CASSQEVLETQYF,TGTGCCAGCAGCCAAGAGGTCTTGGAGACCCAGTACTTC
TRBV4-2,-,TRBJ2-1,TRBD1,CASSQEPGTGGGYEQFF,TGTGCCAGCAGCCAAGAACCCGGGACAGGGGGCGGCTATGAGCAGTTCTTC
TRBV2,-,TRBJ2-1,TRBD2,CASSPNSGGANEQFF,TGTGCCAGCAGTCCTAATAGCGGGGGGGCCAATGAGCAGTTCTTC
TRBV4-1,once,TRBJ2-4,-,CASSQVQGLAKNIQYF,TGCGCCAGCAGCCAAGTCCAGGGATTAGCCAAAAACATTCAGTACTTC
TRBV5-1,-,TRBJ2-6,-,CASTSGANVLTF,TGCGCCAGTACCTCTGGGGCCAACGTCCTGACTTTC
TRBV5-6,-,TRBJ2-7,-,CASSLGIGGEQYF,TGTGCCAGCAGCTTGGGGATAGGGGGCGAGCAGTACTTC
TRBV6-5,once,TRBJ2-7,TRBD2,CARTSGSEQYF,TGTGCCAGGACTAGCGGGAGCGAGCAGTACTTC
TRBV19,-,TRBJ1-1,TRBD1,CASRGYTGETFF,TGTGCCAGTAGGGGATACACAGGGGAAACTTTCTTT
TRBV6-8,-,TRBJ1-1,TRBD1,CASSEGAHTEAFF,TGTGCCAGCAGTGAGGGGGCGCACACTGAAGCTTTCTTT
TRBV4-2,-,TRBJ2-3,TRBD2,CASSPTSGRAADTQYF,TGTGCCAGCAGCCCAACTAGCGGGAGGGCCGCAGATACGCAGTATTTT
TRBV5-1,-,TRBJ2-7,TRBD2,CASSLLPSGRAHEQYF,TGCGCCAGCAGCTTGTTACCCAGCGGGAGGGCCCACGAGCAGTACTTC
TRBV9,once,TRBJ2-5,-,CASSPFSVSQETQYF,TGTGCCAGCAGCCCCTTCTCGGTTAGCCAAGAGACCCAGTACTTC
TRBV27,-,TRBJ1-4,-,CASSLSTPNEKLFF,TGTGCCAGCAGTTTGTCTACCCCCAATGAAAAACTGTTTTTT
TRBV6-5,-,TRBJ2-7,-,CASSEWVYEQYF,TGTGCCAGCAGTGAATGGGTCTACGAGCAGTACTTC